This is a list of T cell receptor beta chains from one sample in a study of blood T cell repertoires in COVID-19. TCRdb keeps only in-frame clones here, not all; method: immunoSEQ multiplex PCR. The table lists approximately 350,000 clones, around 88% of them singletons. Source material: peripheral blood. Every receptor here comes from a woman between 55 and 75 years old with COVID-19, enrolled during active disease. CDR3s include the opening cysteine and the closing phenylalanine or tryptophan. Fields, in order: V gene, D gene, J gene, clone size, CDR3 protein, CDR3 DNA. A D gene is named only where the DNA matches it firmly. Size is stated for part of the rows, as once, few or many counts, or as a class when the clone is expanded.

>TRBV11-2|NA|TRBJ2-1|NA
CASSLGEMGNEQFF
TGTGCCAGCAGCTTAGGGGAGATGGGCAATGAGCAGTTCTTC
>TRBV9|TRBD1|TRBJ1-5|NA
CASSVTGVIGQPQHF
TGTGCCAGCAGCGTAACAGGGGTGATTGGGCAGCCCCAGCATTTT
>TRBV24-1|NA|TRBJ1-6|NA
CATGGRGEESSYNSPLHF
TGTGCCACCGGTGGAAGAGGCGAGGAGAGCTCCTATAATTCACCCCTCCACTTT
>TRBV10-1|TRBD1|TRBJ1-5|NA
CASSESGGTGGESFVWDGNQPQHF
TGCGCCAGCAGTGAGTCGGGAGGCACAGGGGGCGAATCGTTCGTATGGGATGGCAATCAGCCCCAGCATTTT
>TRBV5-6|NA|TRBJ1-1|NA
CASGRGGTEAFF
TGTGCCAGCGGGAGGGGGGGCACTGAAGCTTTCTTT
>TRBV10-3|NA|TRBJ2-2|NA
CASAAVQGTGELFF
TGTGCCAGCGCCGCGGTCCAGGGGACCGGGGAGCTGTTTTTT
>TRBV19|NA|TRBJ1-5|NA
CASSGWGVNPDQPQHF
TGTGCCAGTAGTGGGTGGGGAGTTAACCCCGATCAGCCCCAGCATTTT
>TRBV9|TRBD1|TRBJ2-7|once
CASSQGQINEQYF
TGTGCCAGCAGCCAGGGACAGATCAACGAGCAGTACTTC
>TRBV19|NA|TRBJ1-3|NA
CASIMGEPSGNTIYF
TGTGCCAGTATCATGGGAGAGCCTTCTGGAAACACCATATATTTT
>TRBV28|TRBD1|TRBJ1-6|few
CASIPGGQGTRNSPLHF
TGTGCCAGCATCCCTGGGGGACAGGGTACGAGGAATTCACCCCTCCACTTT
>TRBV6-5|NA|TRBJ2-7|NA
CASSYSYLSGGQYF
TGTGCCAGCAGTTACTCGTATCTGAGTGGTGGGCAGTACTTC
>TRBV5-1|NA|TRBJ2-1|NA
CASSGGTAYNEQFF
TGCGCCAGCAGCGGGGGGACAGCCTACAATGAGCAGTTCTTC
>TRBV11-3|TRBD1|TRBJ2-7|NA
CASSSLDRDEQYF
TGTGCCAGCAGCTCGCTGGACAGGGACGAGCAGTACTTC
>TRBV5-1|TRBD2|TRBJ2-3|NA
CASSSWTSGVGDTQYF
TGCGCCAGCAGCTCATGGACTAGCGGGGTTGGAGATACGCAGTATTTT
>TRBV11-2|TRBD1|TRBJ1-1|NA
CASSPRTGAEAFF
TGTGCCAGCAGCCCCCGGACAGGGGCTGAAGCTTTCTTT
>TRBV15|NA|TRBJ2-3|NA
CATSRAKESTDTQYF
TGTGCCACCAGCAGAGCCAAGGAGAGTACAGATACGCAGTATTTT
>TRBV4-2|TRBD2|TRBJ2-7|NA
CASSQILGTSGGEQYF
TGTGCCAGCAGCCAAATTCTCGGGACTAGCGGAGGGGAGCAGTACTTC
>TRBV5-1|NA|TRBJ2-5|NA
CASSESQETQYF
TGCGCCAGCAGTGAGAGCCAAGAGACCCAGTACTTC
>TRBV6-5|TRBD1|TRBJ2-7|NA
CASGDRGRYEQYF
TGTGCCAGCGGGGACAGGGGGCGTTACGAGCAGTACTTC
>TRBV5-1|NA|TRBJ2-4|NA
CASSYGQSGTKNIQYF
TGCGCCAGCAGCTATGGACAGTCGGGAACCAAAAACATTCAGTACTTC
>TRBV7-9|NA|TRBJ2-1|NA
CASSLDRGGNEQFF
TGTGCCAGCAGCTTAGACAGGGGAGGCAATGAGCAGTTCTTC
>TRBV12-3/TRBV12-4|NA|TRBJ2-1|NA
CASSLGLATEQFF
TGTGCCAGCAGTTTGGGGCTAGCGACTGAGCAGTTCTTC
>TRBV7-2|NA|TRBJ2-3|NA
CASGDYPSSTDTQYF
TGTGCCAGTGGAGACTATCCGTCTAGCACAGATACGCAGTATTTT
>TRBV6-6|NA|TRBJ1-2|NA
CASSEELRASYGYTF
TGTGCCAGCAGCGAGGAGTTGCGAGCCTCCTATGGCTACACCTTC
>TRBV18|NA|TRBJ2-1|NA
CASSPPGQWGNYNEQFF
TGTGCCAGCTCACCGCCAGGACAGTGGGGCAATTACAATGAGCAGTTCTTC
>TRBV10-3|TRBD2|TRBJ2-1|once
CAISEPGGSSYNEQFF
TGTGCCATCAGTGAACCCGGGGGGTCCTCCTACAATGAGCAGTTCTTC
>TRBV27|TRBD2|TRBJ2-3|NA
CASRTTAGGDTQYF
TGTGCCAGCAGAACTACGGCGGGGGGAGATACGCAGTATTTT
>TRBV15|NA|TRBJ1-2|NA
CATSRDLQINYGYTF
TGTGCCACCAGCAGAGACTTACAGATTAACTATGGCTACACCTTC
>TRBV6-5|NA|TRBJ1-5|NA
CASSPVNSNQPQHF
TGTGCCAGCAGTCCAGTGAATAGCAATCAGCCCCAGCATTTT
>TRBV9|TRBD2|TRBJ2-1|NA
CASSSLPSGGLEQFF
TGTGCCAGCAGCTCATTGCCTAGCGGGGGTCTTGAGCAGTTCTTC
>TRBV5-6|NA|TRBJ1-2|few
CASSLARGMVYGYTF
TGTGCCAGCAGCTTGGCCCGGGGTATGGTCTATGGCTACACCTTC
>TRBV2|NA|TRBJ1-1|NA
CASSEQEGKAFF
TGTGCCAGCAGTGAGCAGGAGGGGAAAGCTTTCTTT
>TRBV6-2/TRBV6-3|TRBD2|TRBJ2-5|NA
CASSSPTSGQETQYF
TGTGCCAGCAGCTCCCCGACTAGCGGTCAAGAGACCCAGTACTTC
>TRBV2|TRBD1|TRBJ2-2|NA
CASSDPSTRTGVTGELFF
TGTGCCAGCAGTGACCCGTCCACAAGAACAGGGGTCACCGGGGAGCTGTTTTTT
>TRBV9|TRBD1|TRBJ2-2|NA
CASSARTGRNGELFF
TGTGCCAGCAGCGCACGGACAGGGCGTAACGGGGAGCTGTTTTTT
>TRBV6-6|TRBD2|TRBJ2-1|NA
CASSYSERGAIWSFF
TGTGCCAGCAGTTACTCCGAGCGGGGGGCAATATGGTCGTTCTTC
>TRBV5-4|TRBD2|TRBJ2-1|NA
CASSPSGGASYNEQFF
TGTGCCAGCAGCCCAAGCGGGGGGGCCTCCTACAATGAGCAGTTCTTC
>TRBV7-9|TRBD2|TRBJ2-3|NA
CASSATSGDTDTQYF
TGTGCCAGCAGCGCCACTAGCGGGGACACAGATACGCAGTATTTT
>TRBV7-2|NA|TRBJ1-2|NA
CASAPDIRNYGYTF
TGTGCCAGCGCCCCGGACATACGTAACTATGGCTACACCTTC
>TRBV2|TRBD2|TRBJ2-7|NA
CASSEGRGGGVYEQYF
TGTGCCAGCAGTGAAGGCCGCGGGGGGGGCGTCTACGAGCAGTACTTC
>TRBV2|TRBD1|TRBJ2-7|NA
CASSEGGTGGSYEQYF
TGTGCCAGCAGTGAAGGGGGGACAGGGGGCTCCTACGAGCAGTACTTC
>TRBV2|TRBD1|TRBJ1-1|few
CASSDGALGQGKAFF
TGTGCCAGCAGTGATGGGGCACTTGGACAGGGGAAAGCTTTCTTT